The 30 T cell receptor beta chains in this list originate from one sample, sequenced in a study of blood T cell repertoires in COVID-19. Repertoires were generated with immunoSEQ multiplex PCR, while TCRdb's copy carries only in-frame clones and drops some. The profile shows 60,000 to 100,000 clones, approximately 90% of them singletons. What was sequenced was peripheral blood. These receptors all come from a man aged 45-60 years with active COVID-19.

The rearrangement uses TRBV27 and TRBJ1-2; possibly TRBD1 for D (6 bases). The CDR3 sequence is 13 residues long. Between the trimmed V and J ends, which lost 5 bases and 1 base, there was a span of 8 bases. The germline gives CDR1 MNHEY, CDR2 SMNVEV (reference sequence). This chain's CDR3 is CASSPRGNYGYTF. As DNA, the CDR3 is TGTGCCAGCAGTCCCAGGGGTAACTATGGCTACACCTTC.

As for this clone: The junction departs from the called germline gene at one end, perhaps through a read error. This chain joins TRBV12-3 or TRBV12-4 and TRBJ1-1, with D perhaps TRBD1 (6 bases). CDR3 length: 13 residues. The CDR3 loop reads CTSSQNRVTEAFF. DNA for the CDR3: TGTACCAGCAGTCAAAACAGGGTCACTGAAGCTTTCTTT.

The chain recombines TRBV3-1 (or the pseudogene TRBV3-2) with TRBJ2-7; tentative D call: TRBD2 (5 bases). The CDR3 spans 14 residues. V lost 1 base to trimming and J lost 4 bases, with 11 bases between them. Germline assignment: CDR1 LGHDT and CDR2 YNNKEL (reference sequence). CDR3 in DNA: TGTGCCAGCAGCCAAGCAGGCGTAGCGTACGAGCAGTACTTC. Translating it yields CASSQAGVAYEQYF.

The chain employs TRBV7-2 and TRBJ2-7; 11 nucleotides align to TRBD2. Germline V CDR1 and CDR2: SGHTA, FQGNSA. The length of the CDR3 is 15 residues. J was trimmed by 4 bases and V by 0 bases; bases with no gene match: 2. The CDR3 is CASSLAGTSGYEQYF. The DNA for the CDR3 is TGTGCCAGCAGCTTAGCGGGGACTAGCGGATACGAGCAGTACTTC.

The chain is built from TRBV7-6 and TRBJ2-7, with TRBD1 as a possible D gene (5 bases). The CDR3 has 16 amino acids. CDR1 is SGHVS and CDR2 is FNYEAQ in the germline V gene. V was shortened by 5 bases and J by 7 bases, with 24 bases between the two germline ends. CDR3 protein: CASSPIGTGPPREQYF. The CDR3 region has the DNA TGTGCCAGCAGCCCAATAGGCACAGGTCCTCCTAGGGAGCAGTACTTC.

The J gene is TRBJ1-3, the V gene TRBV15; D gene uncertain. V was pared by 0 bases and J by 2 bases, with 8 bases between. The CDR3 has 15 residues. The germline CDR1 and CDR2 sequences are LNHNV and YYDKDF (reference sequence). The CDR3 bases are TGTGCCACCAGCAGAGATCCCGGGGCTGGAAACACCATATATTTT. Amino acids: CATSRDPGAGNTIYF.

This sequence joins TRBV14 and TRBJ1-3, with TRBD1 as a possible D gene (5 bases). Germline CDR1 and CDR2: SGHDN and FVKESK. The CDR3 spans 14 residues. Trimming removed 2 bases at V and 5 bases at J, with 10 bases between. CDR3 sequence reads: CASSQYRQRNTIYF. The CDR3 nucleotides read TGTGCCAGCAGCCAATATAGACAGAGAAACACCATATATTTT.

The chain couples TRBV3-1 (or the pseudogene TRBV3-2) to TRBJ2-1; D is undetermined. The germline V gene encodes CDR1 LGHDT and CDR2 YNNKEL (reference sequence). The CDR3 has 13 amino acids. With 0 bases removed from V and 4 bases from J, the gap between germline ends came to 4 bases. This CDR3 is CASSQDRYNEQFF. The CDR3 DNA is TGTGCCAGCAGCCAAGATCGGTACAATGAGCAGTTCTTC.

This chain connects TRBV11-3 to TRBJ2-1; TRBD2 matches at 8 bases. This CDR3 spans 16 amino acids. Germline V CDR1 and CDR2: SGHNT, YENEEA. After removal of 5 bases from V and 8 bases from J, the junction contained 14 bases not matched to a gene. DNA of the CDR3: TGTGCCAGCAGCGCAGTAGCGGGGACCCTTATGGATGAGCAGTTCTTC. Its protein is CASSAVAGTLMDEQFF.

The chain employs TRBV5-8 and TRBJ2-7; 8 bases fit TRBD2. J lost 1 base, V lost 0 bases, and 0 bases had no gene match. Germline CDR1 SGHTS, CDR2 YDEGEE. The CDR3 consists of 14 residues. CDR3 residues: CASSLGGGSYEQYF. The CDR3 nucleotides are TGTGCCAGCAGCTTGGGCGGGGGGTCCTACGAGCAGTACTTC.

The chain's CDR3 is CASSSGTHTGELFF. Here the CDR3 DNA reads TGCGCCAGCAGCAGCGGGACACACACCGGGGAGCTGTTTTTT. The chain links TRBV5-1 to TRBJ2-2; D may be TRBD2 (7 bases). Germline CDR1 is SGHRS and CDR2 is YFSETQ. Trimming stripped 4 bases from V and 3 bases from J, with 10 bases between. This CDR3 is built from 14 residues.

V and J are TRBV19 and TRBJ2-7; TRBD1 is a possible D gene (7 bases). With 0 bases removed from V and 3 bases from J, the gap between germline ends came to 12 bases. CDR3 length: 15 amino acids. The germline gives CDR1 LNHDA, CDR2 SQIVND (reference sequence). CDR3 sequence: CASSIEEGQYYEQYF. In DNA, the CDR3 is TGTGCCAGTAGTATAGAGGAGGGACAGTACTACGAGCAGTACTTC. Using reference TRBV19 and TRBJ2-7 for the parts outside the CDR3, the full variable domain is DGGITQSPKYLFRKEGQNVTLSCEQNLNHDAMYWYRQDPGQGLRLIYYSQIVNDFQKGDIAEGYSVSREKKESFPLTVTSAQKNPTAFYLCASSIEEGQYYEQYFGPGTRLTVT.

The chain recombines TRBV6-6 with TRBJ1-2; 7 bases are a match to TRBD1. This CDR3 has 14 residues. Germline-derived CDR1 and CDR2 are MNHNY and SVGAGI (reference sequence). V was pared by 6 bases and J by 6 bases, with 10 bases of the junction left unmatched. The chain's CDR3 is CASSHDRDLHGYTF. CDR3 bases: TGTGCCAGCAGCCACGACAGGGACTTACATGGCTACACCTTC.

CDR3 loop: CASSQGSNTEAFF. The CDR3 DNA reads TGTGCCAGCAGCCAGGGGAGCAACACTGAAGCTTTCTTT. The chain combines TRBV5-6 with TRBJ1-1; D is perhaps TRBD1 (6 bases). The CDR3 extends over 13 amino acids. The V and J ends lost 4 bases and 2 bases respectively, with 9 bases between them. The V gene's germline CDR1 is SGHDT and CDR2 YYEEEE.

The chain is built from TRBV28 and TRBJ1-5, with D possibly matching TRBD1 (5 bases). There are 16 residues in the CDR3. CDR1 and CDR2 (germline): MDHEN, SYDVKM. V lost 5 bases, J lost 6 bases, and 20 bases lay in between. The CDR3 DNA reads TGTGCCAGCAGTCCGAGAGGCAGGGCCTTCGGTCAGCCCCAGCATTTT. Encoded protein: CASSPRGRAFGQPQHF.

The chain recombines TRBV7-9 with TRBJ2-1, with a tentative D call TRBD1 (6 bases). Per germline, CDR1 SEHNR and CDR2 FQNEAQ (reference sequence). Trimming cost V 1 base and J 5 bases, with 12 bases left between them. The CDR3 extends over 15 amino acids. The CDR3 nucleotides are TGTGCCAGCAGCTTAGGGGGGCAGGCCAACAATGAGCAGTTCTTC. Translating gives CASSLGGQANNEQFF.

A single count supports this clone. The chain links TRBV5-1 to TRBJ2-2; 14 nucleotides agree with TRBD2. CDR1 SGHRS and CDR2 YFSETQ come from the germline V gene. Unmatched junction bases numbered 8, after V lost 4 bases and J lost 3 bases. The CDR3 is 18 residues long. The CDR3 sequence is CASSSRGLAGDHTGELFF. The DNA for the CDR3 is TGCGCCAGCAGCAGCAGGGGACTAGCGGGAGACCACACCGGGGAGCTGTTTTTT.

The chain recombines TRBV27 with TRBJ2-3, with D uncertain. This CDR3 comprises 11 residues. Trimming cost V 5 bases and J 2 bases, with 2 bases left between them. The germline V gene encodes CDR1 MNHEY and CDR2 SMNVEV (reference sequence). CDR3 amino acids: CASSLTDTQYF. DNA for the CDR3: TGTGCCAGCAGTCTCACAGATACGCAGTATTTT.

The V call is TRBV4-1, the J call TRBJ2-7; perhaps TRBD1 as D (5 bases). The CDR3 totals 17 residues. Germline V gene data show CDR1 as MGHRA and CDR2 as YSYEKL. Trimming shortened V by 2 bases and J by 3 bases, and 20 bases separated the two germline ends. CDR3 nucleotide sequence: TGCGCCAGCAGCCAAAAAACGGGTGGGGTAGGGGACTACGAGCAGTACTTC. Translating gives CASSQKTGGVGDYEQYF.

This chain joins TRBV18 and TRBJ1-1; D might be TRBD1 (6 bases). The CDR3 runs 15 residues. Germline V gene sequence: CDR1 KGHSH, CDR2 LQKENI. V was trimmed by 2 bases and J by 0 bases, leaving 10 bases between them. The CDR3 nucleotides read TGTGCCAGCTCACCAGTCCGGACAGTGAACACTGAAGCTTTCTTT. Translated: CASSPVRTVNTEAFF.

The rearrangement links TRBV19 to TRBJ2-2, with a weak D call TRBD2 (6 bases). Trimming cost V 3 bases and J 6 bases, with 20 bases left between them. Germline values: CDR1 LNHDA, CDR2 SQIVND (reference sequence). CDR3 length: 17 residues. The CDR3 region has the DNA TGTGCCAGTAGTATTATCTGGAGGGCTAGCCTGCCCGGGGAGCTGTTTTTT. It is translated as CASSIIWRASLPGELFF.

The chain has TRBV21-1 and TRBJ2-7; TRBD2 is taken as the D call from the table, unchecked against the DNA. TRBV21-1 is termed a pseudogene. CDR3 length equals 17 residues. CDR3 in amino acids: CASSILAGAFGSYEQYF. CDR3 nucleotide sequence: TGTGCCAGCAGCATTCTAGCGGGAGCCTTTGGCTCCTACGAGCAGTACTTC.

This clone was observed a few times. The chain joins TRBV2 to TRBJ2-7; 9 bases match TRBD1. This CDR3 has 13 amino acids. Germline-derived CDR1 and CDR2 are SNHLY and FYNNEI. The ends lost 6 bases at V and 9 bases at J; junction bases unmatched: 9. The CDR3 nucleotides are TGTGCCAGCAGGATCGGGGGGACAGGGTGGCAGTACTTC. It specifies CASRIGGTGWQYF.

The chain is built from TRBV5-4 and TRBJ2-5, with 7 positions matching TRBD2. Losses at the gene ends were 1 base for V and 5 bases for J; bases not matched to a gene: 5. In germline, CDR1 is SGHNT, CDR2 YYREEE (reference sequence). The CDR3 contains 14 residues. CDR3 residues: CASSLLSSGETQYF. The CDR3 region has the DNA TGTGCCAGCAGCTTGTTAAGTAGCGGGGAGACCCAGTACTTC. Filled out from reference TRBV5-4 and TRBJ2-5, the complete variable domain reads ETGVTQSPTHLIKTRGQQVTLRCSSQSGHNTVSWYQQALGQGPQFIFQYYREEENGRGNFPPRFSGLQFPNYSSELNVNALELDDSALYLCASSLLSSGETQYFGPGTRLLVL.

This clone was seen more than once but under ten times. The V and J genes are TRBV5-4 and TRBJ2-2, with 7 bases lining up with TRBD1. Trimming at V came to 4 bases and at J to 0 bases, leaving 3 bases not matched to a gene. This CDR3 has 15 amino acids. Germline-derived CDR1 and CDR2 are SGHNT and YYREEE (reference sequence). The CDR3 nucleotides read TGTGCCAGCAGCCAGGGACAGACGAACACCGGGGAGCTGTTTTTT. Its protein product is CASSQGQTNTGELFF.

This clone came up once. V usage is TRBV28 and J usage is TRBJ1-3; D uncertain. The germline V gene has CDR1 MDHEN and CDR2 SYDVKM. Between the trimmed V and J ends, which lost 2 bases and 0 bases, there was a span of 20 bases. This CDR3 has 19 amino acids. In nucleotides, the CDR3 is TGTGCCAGCAGTTTAGGACTACCGGGCCTCTTTGCCTCTGGAAACACCATATATTTT. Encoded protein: CASSLGLPGLFASGNTIYF. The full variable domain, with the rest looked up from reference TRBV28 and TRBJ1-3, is DVKVTQSSRYLVKRTGEKVFLECVQDMDHENMFWYRQDPGLGLRLIYFSYDVKMKEKGDIPEGYSVSREKKERFSLILESASTNQTSMYLCASSLGLPGLFASGNTIYFGEGSWLTVV.

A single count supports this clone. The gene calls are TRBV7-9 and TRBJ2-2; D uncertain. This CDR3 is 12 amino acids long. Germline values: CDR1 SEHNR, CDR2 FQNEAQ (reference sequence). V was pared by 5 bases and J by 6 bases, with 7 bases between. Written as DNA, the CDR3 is TGTGCCAGCAGCCCCCGTCCCGGGGAGCTGTTTTTT. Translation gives CASSPRPGELFF.

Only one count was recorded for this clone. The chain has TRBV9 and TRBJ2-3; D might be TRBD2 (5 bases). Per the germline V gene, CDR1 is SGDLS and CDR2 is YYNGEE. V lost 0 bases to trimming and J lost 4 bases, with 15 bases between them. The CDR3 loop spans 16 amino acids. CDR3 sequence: CASSVVGLARADTQYF. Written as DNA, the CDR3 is TGTGCCAGCAGCGTAGTTGGTCTAGCTAGGGCAGATACGCAGTATTTT.

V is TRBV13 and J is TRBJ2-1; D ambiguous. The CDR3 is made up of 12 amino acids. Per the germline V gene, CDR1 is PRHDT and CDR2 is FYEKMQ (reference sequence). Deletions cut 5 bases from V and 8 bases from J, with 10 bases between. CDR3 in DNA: TGTGCCAGCAGCACATCCCTAGATGAGCAGTTCTTC. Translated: CASSTSLDEQFF.

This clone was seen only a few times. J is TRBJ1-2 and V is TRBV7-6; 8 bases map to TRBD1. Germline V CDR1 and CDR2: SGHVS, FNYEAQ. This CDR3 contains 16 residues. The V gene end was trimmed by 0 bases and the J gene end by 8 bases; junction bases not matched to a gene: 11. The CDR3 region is CASSLAPSLHRGGYTF. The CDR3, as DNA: TGTGCCAGCAGCTTAGCCCCGTCCCTACACAGGGGGGGCTACACCTTC.